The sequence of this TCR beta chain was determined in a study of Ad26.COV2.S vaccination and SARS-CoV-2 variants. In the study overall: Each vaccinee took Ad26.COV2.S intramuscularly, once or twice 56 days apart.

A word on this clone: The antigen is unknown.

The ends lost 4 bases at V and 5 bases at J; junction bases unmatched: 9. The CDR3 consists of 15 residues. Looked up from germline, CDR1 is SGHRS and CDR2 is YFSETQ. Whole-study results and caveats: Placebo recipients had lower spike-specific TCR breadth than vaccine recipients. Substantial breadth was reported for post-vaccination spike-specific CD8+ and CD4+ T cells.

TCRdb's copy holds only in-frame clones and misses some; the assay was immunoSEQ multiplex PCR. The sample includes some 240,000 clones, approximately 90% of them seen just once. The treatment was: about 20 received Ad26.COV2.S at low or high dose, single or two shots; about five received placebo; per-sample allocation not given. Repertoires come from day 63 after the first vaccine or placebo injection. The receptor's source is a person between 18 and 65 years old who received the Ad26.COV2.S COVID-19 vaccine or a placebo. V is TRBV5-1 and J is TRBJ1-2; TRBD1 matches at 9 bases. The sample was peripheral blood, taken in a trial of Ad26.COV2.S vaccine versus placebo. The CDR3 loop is CASSPGTGTGYGYTF. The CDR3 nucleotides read TGCGCCAGCAGCCCAGGGACAGGGACTGGGTATGGCTACACCTTC.